The 16 T cell receptor beta chains reported below all come from one sample, sequenced in a study of blood T cells in healthy people across ages. A J-beta primer mix and a sample-barcoded 5' primer were used in a second PCR of roughly 6 to 12 cycles. TCRdb called the 5' RACE reads again in MiXCR, with one record for every CDR3 protein. This sample has some 760,000 distinct CDR3 sequences, with 20% to 25% found just once. This sample was shared with a second study, whose subject was T cells of mothers and their children.

Sequencing was done on a sample of blood. The origin of the receptors is a boy younger than 18 in good health.

The J gene is TRBJ1-2, the V gene TRBV6-2 or TRBV6-3; 9 bases agree with TRBD1. The CDR3 is made up of 15 amino acids. Germline V CDR1 and CDR2: MNHEY, SVGEGT. J lost 4 bases, V lost 1 base, and 4 bases had no gene match. CDR3 loop: CASSYWDRDIYGYTF. The CDR3 DNA reads TGTGCCAGCAGTTACTGGGACAGGGATATCTATGGCTACACCTTC.

The chain has TRBV11-2 and TRBJ1-1, with a possible D match to TRBD1 (5 bases). This CDR3 region has 15 residues. Trimming removed 3 bases at V and 2 bases at J, with 13 bases between. The germline gives CDR1 SGHAT, CDR2 FQNNGV. CDR3 loop: CASSLPRQLNTEAFF. For the CDR3, the DNA is TGTGCCAGCAGCTTGCCGAGACAGCTTAACACTGAAGCTTTCTTT.

The chain has TRBV7-3 and TRBJ2-7; perhaps D is TRBD1 or TRBD2 (5 bases each). The DNA end lines up better with TRBJ2-1; the J call may be wrong. CDR1 is SGHTA and CDR2 is FQGTGA in the germline V gene. CDR3 length equals 14 residues. The CDR3 loop reads CASSLTDGAGEQFF. The CDR3 DNA sequence: TGTGCCAGCAGCTTAACTGATGGGGCGGGTGAGCAGTTCTTC.

This clonotype was seen more than once but under ten times. The chain joins TRBV6-2 or TRBV6-3 to TRBJ1-2; D gene uncertain. Germline V CDR1 and CDR2: MNHEY, SVGEGT. Trimming took off 4 bases at V and 4 bases at J, with 13 bases between the two ends. The CDR3 sequence is 14 residues long. CDR3 protein: CASSSTPGTYGYTF. DNA for the CDR3: TGTGCCAGCAGTTCGACCCCGGGAACCTATGGCTACACCTTC.

The V call is TRBV28, the J call TRBJ1-2, with unresolved D. V dropped 4 bases and J dropped 6 bases, with 12 bases sitting between them. CDR3 length: 13 residues. The germline CDR1 and CDR2 sequences are MDHEN and SYDVKM. The CDR3 loop is CASSSPPGDGYTF. In nucleotides, the CDR3 is TGTGCCAGCAGTTCCCCGCCGGGCGATGGCTACACCTTC.

This clonotype showed up just a few times. The V call is TRBV5-1, the J call TRBJ2-7; the D gene could be TRBD1 or TRBD2 (5 bases each). Trimming stripped 0 bases from V and 0 bases from J, with 13 bases between. Per the germline V gene, CDR1 is SGHRS and CDR2 is YFSETQ. There are 16 residues in the CDR3. The CDR3 region has the DNA TGCGCCAGCAGCTTGGCCCGGGGCAGTCCCTCCTACGAGCAGTACTTC. Translation gives CASSLARGSPSYEQYF.

This clonotype was seen more than once but under ten times. The rearrangement links TRBV20-1 to TRBJ1-2; D is ambiguous. Germline assignment: CDR1 DFQATT and CDR2 SNEGSKA (reference sequence). V was cut by 1 base and J by 4 bases, with 10 bases left in between. This CDR3 is 13 amino acids long. CDR3 DNA: TGCAGTGCTAGAGGGCTGCTTGGCTATGGCTACACCTTC. This gives the protein CSARGLLGYGYTF.

The chain uses TRBV20-1 and TRBJ2-7, with D tentatively TRBD1 or TRBD2 (6 bases each). Trimming removed 3 bases at V and 2 bases at J, with 14 bases between. There are 14 residues in the CDR3. Germline CDR1 is DFQATT and CDR2 is SNEGSKA (reference sequence). This chain's CDR3 is CSASPGGYTYEQYF. The CDR3 DNA is TGCAGTGCTAGCCCCGGGGGCTACACCTACGAGCAGTACTTC.

This clonotype appeared a few times. This rearrangement joins TRBV13 to TRBJ1-1; a possible D gene is TRBD1 (5 bases). The germline V gene has CDR1 PRHDT and CDR2 FYEKMQ (reference sequence). The V and J ends lost 2 bases and 7 bases respectively, with 11 bases between them. CDR3 length equals 13 residues. The CDR3 DNA is TGTGCCAGCAGCTTATCGGCCGGGGGTGAAGCTTTCTTT. It translates to CASSLSAGGEAFF.

Only a few counts were recorded for this clonotype. This chain connects TRBV6-6 to TRBJ1-5, with 9 bases aligning to TRBD1. Germline CDR1 reads MNHNY; CDR2 reads SVGAGI (reference sequence). The CDR3 spans 15 residues. V lost 6 bases, J lost 4 bases, and 7 bases stayed unmatched. This CDR3 reads CASSRTGEGNQPQHF. The CDR3, as DNA: TGTGCCAGCAGCAGGACAGGGGAGGGGAATCAGCCCCAGCATTTT.

The chain recombines TRBV27 with TRBJ2-3, with D possibly matching TRBD2 (6 bases). The germline V and J ends were trimmed by 3 bases and 4 bases, with 14 bases remaining between them. Looked up from germline, CDR1 is MNHEY and CDR2 is SMNVEV (reference sequence). The CDR3 spans 15 residues. The CDR3 region is CASSFMGGEADTQYF. CDR3 nucleotides: TGTGCCAGCAGTTTCATGGGGGGAGAGGCAGATACGCAGTATTTT.

The chain employs TRBV19 and TRBJ2-5, with D possibly being TRBD2 (6 bases). The J call may be mistaken, given a closer DNA end match to TRBJ2-1. Germline lookup yields CDR1 LNHDA and CDR2 SQIVND (reference sequence). The length of the CDR3 is 15 residues. The CDR3 DNA reads as TGTGCCAGTACCCTGGGGAGGCTTATGGACAATGAGCAGTTCTTC. Translation: CASTLGRLMDNEQFF.

This clonotype was counted between two and nine times. This chain uses TRBV29-1 with TRBJ1-4, with D hard to call. V lost 7 bases to trimming and J lost 8 bases, with 17 bases between them. This CDR3 has 13 residues. The germline V gene has CDR1 SQVTM and CDR2 ANQGSEA. CDR3 region: CSATPEAGEKLFF. The CDR3 bases are TGCAGCGCCACCCCGGAGGCTGGGGAAAAACTGTTTTTT. Drawing the rest from reference TRBV29-1 and TRBJ1-4, the complete variable domain is SAVISQKPSRDICQRGTSLTIQCQVDSQVTMMFWYRQQPGQSLTLIATANQGSEATYESGFVIDKFPISRPNLTFSTLTVSNMSPEDSSIYLCSATPEAGEKLFFGSGTQLSVL.

This chain joins TRBV6-2 or TRBV6-3 and TRBJ2-1, with unresolved D. Per the germline V gene, CDR1 is MNHEY and CDR2 is SVGEGT. This CDR3 is 12 amino acids long. Between the trimmed V and J ends, which lost 4 bases and 10 bases, there was a span of 11 bases. The DNA for the CDR3 is TGTGCCAGCAGTTCGCCCAGGTGGGAGCAGTTCTTC. It encodes CASSSPRWEQFF.

This clonotype has just a few counts. The chain employs TRBV15 and TRBJ2-1; possibly TRBD1 for D (5 bases). This CDR3 region has 15 residues. Germline CDR1 is LNHNV and CDR2 is YYDKDF (reference sequence). V was pared by 3 bases and J by 1 base, with 10 bases between. CDR3 amino acids: CATSRETGSYNEQFF. CDR3 sequence (DNA): TGTGCCACCAGCAGGGAAACAGGATCCTACAATGAGCAGTTCTTC.

The gene calls are TRBV10-3 and TRBJ2-2; D call uncertain. Trimming stripped 4 bases from V and 3 bases from J, with 6 bases between. The germline gives CDR1 ENHRY, CDR2 SYGVKD. There are 13 residues in the CDR3. CDR3 nucleotides: TGTGCCATCAGTGCGGGTTACACCGGGGAGCTGTTTTTT. Translated, it gives CAISAGYTGELFF.